Following are 16 T cell receptor beta chains from one sample sequenced in a study of control samples from healthy donors and cancer patients. Sequenced by immunoSEQ multiplex PCR; TCRdb stores in-frame clones only, minus some. The table includes under 450,000 clones, 80% to 95% detected once. The sequencing sample was made of PBMCs. These receptors originate from a middle-aged man with head and neck cancer.

J is TRBJ2-7 and V is TRBV9; 8 bases line up with TRBD1. Germline values: CDR1 SGDLS, CDR2 YYNGEE. V gave up 3 bases and J gave up 4 bases; unmatched junction bases: 12. CDR3 length: 16 amino acids. CDR3 DNA sequence: TGTGCCAGCAGCGATTTCCCGGGACAGGACCATTACGAGCAGTACTTC. This gives the protein CASSDFPGQDHYEQYF.

In its sample, this clone was seen once. This sequence joins TRBV2 and TRBJ2-1; no reliable D call. The CDR3 is made up of 15 amino acids. CDR1 and CDR2 (germline): SNHLY, FYNNEI. V lost 6 bases and J lost 1, with 13 bases in between. The CDR3 coding sequence is TGTGCCAGCAGGGAAACTTCAGTATCCTACAATGAGCAGTTCTTC. It codes for CASRETSVSYNEQFF. Full variable domain (outside the CDR3, taken from reference TRBV2 and TRBJ2-1): EPEVTQTPSHQVTQMGQEVILRCVPISNHLYFYWYRQILGQKVEFLVSFYNNEISEKSEIFDDQFSVERPDGSNFTLKIRSTKLEDSAMYFCASRETSVSYNEQFFGPGTRLTVL.

This sequence joins TRBV11-2 and TRBJ1-5; no firm D call. Germline CDR1 is SGHAT and CDR2 is FQNNGV. The CDR3 loop spans 13 amino acids. V dropped 5 bases and J dropped 5 bases, with 10 bases sitting between them. In DNA form, the CDR3 reads TGTGCCAGCAGCCCCTGGAGGGATCAGCCCCAGCATTTT. Residues: CASSPWRDQPQHF.

The V gene is TRBV27, the J gene TRBJ2-7; no definite D call. CDR1 MNHEY and CDR2 SMNVEV come from the germline V gene (reference sequence). The CDR3 is 14 amino acids. V lost 3 bases and J lost 0, with 9 bases in between. The CDR3 DNA sequence: TGTGCCAGCAGTTTTCACAGCCTCTCCTACGAGCAGTACTTC. This encodes CASSFHSLSYEQYF.

The chain has TRBV14 and TRBJ1-1; D ambiguous. Deletions cut 1 base from V and 1 base from J, with 13 bases between. This CDR3 region has 16 residues. Germline CDR1 SGHDN, CDR2 FVKESK. CDR3 amino acids: CASSQVVWAGNTEAFF. The CDR3, as DNA: TGTGCCAGCAGCCAAGTAGTTTGGGCGGGGAACACTGAAGCTTTCTTT.

The chain recombines TRBV19 with TRBJ2-5; 9 bases match TRBD1. Losses at the gene ends were 7 bases for V and 2 bases for J; bases not matched to a gene: 8. Germline V lookup: CDR1 LNHDA, CDR2 SQIVND (reference sequence). The CDR3 is 15 amino acids. The CDR3 is CASTPYGQGQETQYF. The DNA of the CDR3 is TGTGCCAGTACCCCCTATGGACAGGGGCAAGAGACCCAGTACTTC.

The rearrangement joins TRBV7-8 to TRBJ1-1; D not certain. Trimming removed 0 bases from V and 1 base from J, with 9 bases in between. The CDR3 runs to 15 residues. Germline values: CDR1 SGHVS, CDR2 FQNEAQ. The CDR3 nucleotides read TGTGCCAGCAGCTTAGCGATCGGACCGAACACTGAAGCTTTCTTT. It translates to CASSLAIGPNTEAFF. The full variable domain, completed using reference TRBV7-8 and TRBJ1-1, is GAGVSQSPRYKVAKRGQDVALRCDPISGHVSLFWYQQALGQGPEFLTYFQNEAQLDKSGLPSDRFFAERPEGSVSTLKIQRTQQEDSAVYLCASSLAIGPNTEAFFGQGTRLTVV.

This clone was found once. The gene calls are TRBV19 and TRBJ1-1, with D maybe TRBD1 (6 bases). V was pared by 0 bases and J by 1 base, with 12 bases between. The V gene's germline CDR1 is LNHDA and CDR2 SQIVND (reference sequence). The CDR3 is made up of 16 amino acids. The CDR3 nucleotides read TGTGCCAGTAGTATAGACCGCAGGGGAGGGAACACTGAAGCTTTCTTT. Its translation is CASSIDRRGGNTEAFF.

This chain joins TRBV4-1 and TRBJ2-3; TRBD1 agrees at 8 bases. Germline-derived CDR1 and CDR2 are MGHRA and YSYEKL. V was pared by 3 bases and J by 4 bases, with 3 bases of the junction left unmatched. The CDR3 runs 14 residues. The chain's CDR3 is CASSHRQGPDTQYF. The DNA for the CDR3 is TGCGCCAGCAGCCATAGACAGGGGCCAGATACGCAGTATTTT.

This clone was detected once. The V and J genes are TRBV7-2 and TRBJ2-1; D is possibly TRBD2 (6 bases). The germline V gene encodes CDR1 SGHTA and CDR2 FQGNSA. V lost 5 bases and J 9 bases, leaving 20 bases between the germline ends. The CDR3 is made up of 15 amino acids. The CDR3 coding sequence is TGTGCCAGCAGCGCGACCGGAGGGCGGGGTGGTGAGCAGTTCTTC. This gives the protein CASSATGGRGGEQFF.

The V gene is TRBV7-6, the J gene TRBJ1-3; a possible D gene is TRBD1 (5 bases). The germline V gene has CDR1 SGHVS and CDR2 FNYEAQ. This CDR3 has 17 amino acids. Trimming removed 3 bases at V and 0 bases at J, with 15 bases between. The CDR3 spells CASSFLLGGSSGNTIYF. The CDR3 bases are TGTGCCAGCAGCTTCCTCCTTGGGGGGAGCTCTGGAAACACCATATATTTT.

In this sample, this clone turned up once. This chain uses TRBV18 with TRBJ1-1, with TRBD1 identical over 9 bases. Germline V gene data show CDR1 as KGHSH and CDR2 as LQKENI. V shed 2 bases, J shed 0 bases, and the junction held 1 base outside the gene matches. The CDR3 has 15 amino acids. The chain's CDR3 is CASSPGTGMNTEAFF. The CDR3 DNA follows: TGTGCCAGCTCACCAGGGACAGGGATGAACACTGAAGCTTTCTTT.

In regard to this clone: The same CDR3 arises from other DNA sequences in this sample as well. J is TRBJ2-7 and V is TRBV6-5; D possibly matches TRBD1 or TRBD2 (5 bases each). V lost 0 bases, J lost 0 bases, and 9 bases lay in between. The CDR3 loop spans 15 amino acids. CDR1 and CDR2 from the germline V gene are MNHEY and SVGAGI. CDR3 in DNA: TGTGCCAGCAGTTACTCCCCAGGGAGCTCCTACGAGCAGTACTTC. Amino acids: CASSYSPGSSYEQYF.

The chain couples TRBV7-2 to TRBJ2-7, with D tentatively TRBD1 (5 bases). The ends were cut back, 3 bases at V and 2 bases at J, with 11 bases in the middle. Germline V gives CDR1 SGHTA, CDR2 FQGNSA. The CDR3 is 14 amino acids. The CDR3 region is CASSFDRSPYEQYF. The CDR3, as DNA: TGTGCCAGCAGCTTTGACAGAAGCCCCTACGAGCAGTACTTC.

The rearrangement uses TRBV9 and TRBJ1-3, with D unresolved. The CDR3 is 15 residues long. Trimming pared 0 bases from V and 4 bases from J, leaving 11 bases between. CDR1 SGDLS and CDR2 YYNGEE come from the germline V gene. The CDR3 bases are TGTGCCAGCAGCGTAGAGGCAGGTACGGGAAACACCATATATTTT. It codes for CASSVEAGTGNTIYF.

This sequence joins TRBV6-2 or TRBV6-3 and TRBJ1-1; TRBD1 matches 7 bases. Germline trimming cut 4 bases from V and 8 bases from J; bases unmatched to any gene: 7. The CDR3 extends over 13 amino acids. Germline V lookup: CDR1 MNHEY, CDR2 SVGEGT. The CDR3: CASSSVRGLEAFF. The CDR3 nucleotides are TGTGCCAGCAGTTCCGTCAGGGGGTTAGAAGCTTTCTTT.